Listed below are T cell receptor beta chains from one sample, sequenced in a study of blood T cell repertoires in COVID-19. Repertoires were generated with immunoSEQ multiplex PCR, while TCRdb's copy carries only in-frame clones and drops some. In the table there are 360,000 or so clones, roughly 87% of which are singletons. Source material: PBMCs or T cells enriched from blood (not recorded which). All receptors derive from a woman under 40 who had recovered from COVID-19. Both conserved end residues are part of each CDR3. Each record gives: V gene, D gene, J gene, CDR3 protein. The D gene is left open where the match is weak.

>TRBV28|TRBD1|TRBJ1-4
CASRPGQGGKEKLFF
>TRBV7-2|.|TRBJ2-1
CASSPYGSNEQFF
>TRBV5-1|.|TRBJ2-2
CASSLGAHANTGELFF
>TRBV9|TRBD1|TRBJ2-6
CASSDRDRGAGANVLTF
>TRBV7-9|.|TRBJ1-1
CASSLRQGLFITEAFF
>TRBV9|TRBD2|TRBJ2-1
CASSPSGGAYNEQFF
>TRBV5-4|TRBD2|TRBJ2-1
CASSVLAGAGNEQFF
>TRBV30|TRBD2|TRBJ2-5
CAWSPGGLEKTQYF
>TRBV2|.|TRBJ1-5
CASTGPGNQPQHF
>TRBV30|TRBD2|TRBJ2-5
CAWSVRRGGEETQYF
>TRBV5-6|TRBD1|TRBJ1-2
CASSLRQGVYGYTF
>TRBV18|.|TRBJ1-4
CASSPRTEINEKLFF
>TRBV7-2|.|TRBJ2-1
CASSLEETYNEQFF
>TRBV28|.|TRBJ1-2
CASRNSGPLRGYTF
>TRBV4-1|TRBD2|TRBJ2-3
CASSQTSGPNTQYF
>TRBV19|TRBD2|TRBJ2-2
CASSRTSGRVNTGELFF
>TRBV28|.|TRBJ1-5
CASRQDSLNQPQHF
>TRBV7-3|TRBD1|TRBJ1-2
CASSAGTGYGYTF
>TRBV5-1|.|TRBJ2-1
CASSHGTFYNEQFF
>TRBV9|TRBD1|TRBJ2-3
CASSARGQGGTDTQYF
>TRBV5-1|TRBD1|TRBJ1-2
CASSLTGEGGSGYTF
>TRBV25-1|TRBD1|TRBJ2-3
CASRRGGLVDTQYF
>TRBV7-9|TRBD2|TRBJ2-7
CASSPYLEDGLGQYF
>TRBV10-2|TRBD2|TRBJ2-7
CASSEGTRTYEQYF
>TRBV5-1|.|TRBJ1-4
CASSPASQATNEKLFF
>TRBV5-5|.|TRBJ2-2
CASSLVGGGSGELFF
>TRBV10-2|.|TRBJ2-7
CASSELAGNREQYF
>TRBV2|TRBD1|TRBJ1-2
CASSSDRAGYGYTF
>TRBV12-2|.|TRBJ2-1
CASRLFRRDEQFF
>TRBV5-6|.|TRBJ1-1
CASSWGWGAEAFF
>TRBV15|.|TRBJ2-7
CATSRDLGSSYEQYF
>TRBV5-3|TRBD1|TRBJ2-7
CARRPGQAASYEQYF
>TRBV7-9|.|TRBJ1-4
CASSLGPTTNEKLFF
>TRBV10-3|.|TRBJ2-1
CAIRDTLDEQFF
>TRBV10-3|.|TRBJ1-5
CAISESPTAHSNQPQHF
>TRBV28|.|TRBJ2-7
CASSLNRVGHEQYF
>TRBV5-1|TRBD1|TRBJ1-3
CASSSTGRSGNTIYF
>TRBV18|.|TRBJ2-1
CASSPPGDNEQFF
>TRBV7-9|.|TRBJ1-2
CASSLGQSNYGYTF
>TRBV19|.|TRBJ2-7
CASSIVGTGAYEQYF
>TRBV9|TRBD2|TRBJ2-5
CASSVAGGARETQYF
>TRBV3-1/TRBV3-2|TRBD2|TRBJ2-1
CASSQGWLAGATGSSYNEQFF
>TRBV29-1|TRBD2|TRBJ2-3
CSVAGTSGTDTQYF
>TRBV7-8|TRBD2|TRBJ2-7
CASSRGTSRPYEQYF
>TRBV10-3|.|TRBJ1-2
CAISESGGITNYGYTF
>TRBV7-9|.|TRBJ1-6
CASSLGYAPLHF
>TRBV10-3|.|TRBJ1-3
CAISENMGGYSGNTIYF
>TRBV3-1/TRBV3-2|TRBD2|TRBJ2-7
CASSGLAGGHLYEQYF
>TRBV9|TRBD1|TRBJ1-1
CASSVVSGTAVLGGTEAFF
>TRBV6-5|.|TRBJ2-5
CASRPPTGFGETQYF
>TRBV27|TRBD2|TRBJ2-3
CASSGAALAGGTDTQYF
>TRBV5-1|TRBD2|TRBJ2-1
CASSLATSGSYNEQFF